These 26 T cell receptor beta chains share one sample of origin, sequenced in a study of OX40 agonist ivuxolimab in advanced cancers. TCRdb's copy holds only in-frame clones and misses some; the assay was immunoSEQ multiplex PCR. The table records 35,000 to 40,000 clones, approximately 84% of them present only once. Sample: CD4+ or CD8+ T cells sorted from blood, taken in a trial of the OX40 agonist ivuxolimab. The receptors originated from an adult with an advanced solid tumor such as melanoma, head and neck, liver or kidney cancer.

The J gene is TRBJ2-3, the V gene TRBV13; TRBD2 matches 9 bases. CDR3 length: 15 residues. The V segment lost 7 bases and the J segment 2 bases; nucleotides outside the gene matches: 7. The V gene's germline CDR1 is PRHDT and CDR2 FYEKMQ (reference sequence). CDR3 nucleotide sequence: TGTGCCAGCACCGGGGCGGGAGGGCCCACAGATACGCAGTATTTT. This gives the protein CASTGAGGPTDTQYF.

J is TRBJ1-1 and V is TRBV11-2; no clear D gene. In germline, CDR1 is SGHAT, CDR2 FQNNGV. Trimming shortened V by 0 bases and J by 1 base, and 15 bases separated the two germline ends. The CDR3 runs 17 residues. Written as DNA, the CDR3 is TGTGCCAGCAGCTTAGAGGTAGGGTGGGGTTCGAACACTGAAGCTTTCTTT. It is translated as CASSLEVGWGSNTEAFF.

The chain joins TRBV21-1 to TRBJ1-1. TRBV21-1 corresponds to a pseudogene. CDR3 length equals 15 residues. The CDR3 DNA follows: TGTGCCAGCAGCAAAGCGAGGGAGGAGAACACTGAAGCTTTCTTT. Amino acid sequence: CASSKAREENTEAFF.

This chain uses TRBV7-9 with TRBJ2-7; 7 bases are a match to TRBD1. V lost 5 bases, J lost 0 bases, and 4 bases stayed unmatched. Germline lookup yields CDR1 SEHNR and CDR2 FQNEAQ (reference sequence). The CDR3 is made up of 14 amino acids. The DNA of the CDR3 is TGTGCCAGCAGCGCCTGGGACAGCTCCTACGAGCAGTACTTC. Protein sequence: CASSAWDSSYEQYF.

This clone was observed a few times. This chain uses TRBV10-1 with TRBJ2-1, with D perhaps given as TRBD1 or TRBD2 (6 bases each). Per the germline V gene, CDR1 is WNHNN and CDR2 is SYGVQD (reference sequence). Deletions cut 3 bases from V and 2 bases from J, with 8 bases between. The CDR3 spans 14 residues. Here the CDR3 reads CASSDGGPYNEQFF. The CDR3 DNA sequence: TGCGCCAGCAGTGACGGGGGCCCCTACAATGAGCAGTTCTTC.

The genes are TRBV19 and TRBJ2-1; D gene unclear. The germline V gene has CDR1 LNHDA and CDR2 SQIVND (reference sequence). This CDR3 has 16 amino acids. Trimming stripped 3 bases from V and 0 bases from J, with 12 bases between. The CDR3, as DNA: TGTGCCAGTAGTATCGGCCATCTCACCTCCTACAATGAGCAGTTCTTC. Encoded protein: CASSIGHLTSYNEQFF.

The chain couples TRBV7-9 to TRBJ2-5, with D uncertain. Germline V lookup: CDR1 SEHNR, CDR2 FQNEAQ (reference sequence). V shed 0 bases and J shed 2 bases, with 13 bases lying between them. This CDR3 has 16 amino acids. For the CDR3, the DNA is TGTGCCAGCAGCTTAGCTCGCGGCCCCGCTCAAGAGACCCAGTACTTC. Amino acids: CASSLARGPAQETQYF. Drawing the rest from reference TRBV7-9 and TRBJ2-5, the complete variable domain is DTGVSQNPRHKITKRGQNVTFRCDPISEHNRLYWYRQTLGQGPEFLTYFQNEAQLEKSRLLSDRFSAERPKGSFSTLEIQRTEQGDSAMYLCASSLARGPAQETQYFGPGTRLLVL.

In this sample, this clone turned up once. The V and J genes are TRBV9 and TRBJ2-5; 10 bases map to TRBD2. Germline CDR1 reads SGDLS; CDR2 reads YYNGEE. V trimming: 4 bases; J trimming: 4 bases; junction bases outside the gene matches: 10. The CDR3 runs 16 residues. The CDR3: CASSPHTSGDPETQYF. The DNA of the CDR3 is TGTGCCAGCAGCCCTCACACTAGCGGGGACCCAGAGACCCAGTACTTC.

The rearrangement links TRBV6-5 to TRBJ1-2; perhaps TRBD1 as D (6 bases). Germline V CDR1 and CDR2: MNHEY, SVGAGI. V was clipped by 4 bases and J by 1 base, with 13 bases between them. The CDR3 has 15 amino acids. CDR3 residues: CASSWGYRDNYGYTF. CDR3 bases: TGTGCCAGCAGTTGGGGGTACAGGGATAACTATGGCTACACCTTC.

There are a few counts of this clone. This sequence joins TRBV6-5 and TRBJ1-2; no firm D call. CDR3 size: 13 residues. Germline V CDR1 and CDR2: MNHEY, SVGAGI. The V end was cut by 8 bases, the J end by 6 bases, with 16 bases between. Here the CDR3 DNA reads TGTGCCAGCCGCGGAGGATTCTCTGATGGCTACACCTTC. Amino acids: CASRGGFSDGYTF.

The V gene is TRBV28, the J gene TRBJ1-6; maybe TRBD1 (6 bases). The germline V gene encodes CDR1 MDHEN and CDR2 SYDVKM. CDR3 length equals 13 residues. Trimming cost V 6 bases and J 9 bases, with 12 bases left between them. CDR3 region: CASSEIRGSPLHF. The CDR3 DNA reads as TGTGCCAGCAGCGAAATCAGGGGTTCACCCCTCCACTTT.

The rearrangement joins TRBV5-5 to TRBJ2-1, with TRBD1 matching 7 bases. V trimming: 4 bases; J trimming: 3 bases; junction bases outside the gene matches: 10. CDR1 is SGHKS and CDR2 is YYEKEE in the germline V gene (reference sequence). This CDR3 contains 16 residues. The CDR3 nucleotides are TGTGCCAGCAGCCTCACAGGGGTCAACTTCTACAATGAGCAGTTCTTC. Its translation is CASSLTGVNFYNEQFF. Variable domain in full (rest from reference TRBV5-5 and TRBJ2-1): DAGVTQSPTHLIKTRGQQVTLRCSPISGHKSVSWYQQVLGQGPQFIFQYYEKEERGRGNFPDRFSARQFPNYSSELNVNALLLGDSALYLCASSLTGVNFYNEQFFGPGTRLTVL.

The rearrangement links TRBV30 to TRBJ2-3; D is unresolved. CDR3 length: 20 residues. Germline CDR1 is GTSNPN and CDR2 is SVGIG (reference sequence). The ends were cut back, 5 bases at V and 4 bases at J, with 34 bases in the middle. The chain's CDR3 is CAWEAQVRPWTQPGPDTQYF. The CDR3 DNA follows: TGTGCCTGGGAAGCCCAGGTTCGACCTTGGACGCAACCAGGCCCAGATACGCAGTATTTT.

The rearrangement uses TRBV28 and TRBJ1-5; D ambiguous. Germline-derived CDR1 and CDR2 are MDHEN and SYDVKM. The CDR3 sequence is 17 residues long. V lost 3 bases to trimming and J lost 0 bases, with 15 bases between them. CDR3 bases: TGTGCCAGCAGTTTCCTGGAACAGTCATATAGCAATCAGCCCCAGCATTTT. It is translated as CASSFLEQSYSNQPQHF.

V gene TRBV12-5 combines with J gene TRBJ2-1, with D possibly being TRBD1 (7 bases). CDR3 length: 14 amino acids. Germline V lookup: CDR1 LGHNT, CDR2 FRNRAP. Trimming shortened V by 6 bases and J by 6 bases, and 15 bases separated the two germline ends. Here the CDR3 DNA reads TGTGCTAGTGGCCGGGGGCAGGGGGTCAATGAGCAGTTCTTC. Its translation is CASGRGQGVNEQFF.

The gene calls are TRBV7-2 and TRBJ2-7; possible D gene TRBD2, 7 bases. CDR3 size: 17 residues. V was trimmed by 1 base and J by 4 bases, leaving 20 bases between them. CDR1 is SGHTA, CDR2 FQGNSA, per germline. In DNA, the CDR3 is TGTGCCAGCAGCTTAGATCAGATCGGTGGGGGGGCATACGAGCAGTACTTC. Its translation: CASSLDQIGGGAYEQYF. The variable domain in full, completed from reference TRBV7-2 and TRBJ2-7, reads GAGVSQSPSNKVTEKGKDVELRCDPISGHTALYWYRQSLGQGLEFLIYFQGNSAPDKSGLPSDRFSAERTGGSVSTLTIQRTQQEDSAVYLCASSLDQIGGGAYEQYFGPGTRLTVT.

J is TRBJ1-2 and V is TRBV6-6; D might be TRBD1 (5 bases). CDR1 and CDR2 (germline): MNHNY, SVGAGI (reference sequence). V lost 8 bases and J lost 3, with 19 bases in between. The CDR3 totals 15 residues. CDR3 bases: TGTGCCAGCTCCATAAGGGCCCAGGGTGACTATGGCTACACCTTC. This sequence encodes CASSIRAQGDYGYTF.

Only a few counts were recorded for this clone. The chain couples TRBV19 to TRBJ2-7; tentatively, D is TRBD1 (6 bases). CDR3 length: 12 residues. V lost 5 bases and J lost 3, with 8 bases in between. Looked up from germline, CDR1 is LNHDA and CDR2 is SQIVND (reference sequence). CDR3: CASSPGVYEQYF. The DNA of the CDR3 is TGTGCCAGTAGTCCAGGGGTCTACGAGCAGTACTTC. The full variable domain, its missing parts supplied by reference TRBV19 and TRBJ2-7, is DGGITQSPKYLFRKEGQNVTLSCEQNLNHDAMYWYRQDPGQGLRLIYYSQIVNDFQKGDIAEGYSVSREKKESFPLTVTSAQKNPTAFYLCASSPGVYEQYFGPGTRLTVT.

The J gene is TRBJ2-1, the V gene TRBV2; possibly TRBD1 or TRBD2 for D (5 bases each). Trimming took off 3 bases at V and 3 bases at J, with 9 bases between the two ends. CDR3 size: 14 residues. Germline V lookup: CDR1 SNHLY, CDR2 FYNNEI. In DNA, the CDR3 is TGTGCCAGCAGTGACTCGAGGGGCTACAATGAGCAGTTCTTC. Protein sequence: CASSDSRGYNEQFF.

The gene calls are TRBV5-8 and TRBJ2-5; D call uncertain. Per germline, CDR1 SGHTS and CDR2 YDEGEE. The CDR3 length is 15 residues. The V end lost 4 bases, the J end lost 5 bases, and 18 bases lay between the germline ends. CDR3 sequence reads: CASSVGKTSYETQYF. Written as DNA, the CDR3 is TGTGCCAGCAGCGTAGGAAAGACGTCCTACGAGACCCAGTACTTC.

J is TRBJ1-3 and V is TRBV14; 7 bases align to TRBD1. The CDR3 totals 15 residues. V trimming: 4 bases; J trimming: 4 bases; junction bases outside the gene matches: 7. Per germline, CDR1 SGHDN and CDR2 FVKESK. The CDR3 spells CASSLTTGWGNTIYF. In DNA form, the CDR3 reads TGTGCCAGCAGCCTGACGACAGGGTGGGGAAACACCATATATTTT.

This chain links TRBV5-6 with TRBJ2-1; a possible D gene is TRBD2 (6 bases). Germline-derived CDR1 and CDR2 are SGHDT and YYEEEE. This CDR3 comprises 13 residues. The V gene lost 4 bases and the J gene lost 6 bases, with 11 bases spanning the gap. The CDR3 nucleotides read TGTGCCAGCAGCGCCGGGACTCTCAATGAGCAGTTCTTC. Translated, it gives CASSAGTLNEQFF.

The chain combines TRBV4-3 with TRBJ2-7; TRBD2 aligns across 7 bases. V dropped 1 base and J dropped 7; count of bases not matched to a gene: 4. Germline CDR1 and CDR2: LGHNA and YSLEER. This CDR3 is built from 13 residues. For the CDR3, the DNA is TGCGCCAGCAGCCAAGTAGAAGCGGGGGAGCAGTACTTC. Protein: CASSQVEAGEQYF.

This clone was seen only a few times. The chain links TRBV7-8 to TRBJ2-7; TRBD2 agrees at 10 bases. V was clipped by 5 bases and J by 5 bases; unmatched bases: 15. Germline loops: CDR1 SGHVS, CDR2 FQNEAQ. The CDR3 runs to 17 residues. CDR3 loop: CASSTKSGGAEVHEQYF. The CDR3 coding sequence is TGTGCCAGCAGCACCAAAAGCGGGGGGGCCGAAGTACACGAGCAGTACTTC. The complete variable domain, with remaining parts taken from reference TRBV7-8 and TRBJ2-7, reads GAGVSQSPRYKVAKRGQDVALRCDPISGHVSLFWYQQALGQGPEFLTYFQNEAQLDKSGLPSDRFFAERPEGSVSTLKIQRTQQEDSAVYLCASSTKSGGAEVHEQYFGPGTRLTVT.

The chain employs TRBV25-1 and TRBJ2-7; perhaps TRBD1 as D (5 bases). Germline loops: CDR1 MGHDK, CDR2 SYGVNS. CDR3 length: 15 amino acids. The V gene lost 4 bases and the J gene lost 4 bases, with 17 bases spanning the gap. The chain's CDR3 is CASSALAQVGYEQYF. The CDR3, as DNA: TGTGCCAGCAGTGCCTTGGCACAGGTCGGATACGAGCAGTACTTC.

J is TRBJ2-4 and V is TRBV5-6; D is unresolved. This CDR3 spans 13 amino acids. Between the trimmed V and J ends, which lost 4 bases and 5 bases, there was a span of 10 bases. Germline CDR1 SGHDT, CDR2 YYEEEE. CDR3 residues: CASSPASQNIQYF. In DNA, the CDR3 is TGTGCCAGCAGCCCAGCGAGTCAAAACATTCAGTACTTC.